This TCR beta chain was captured in a study of Ad26.COV2.S vaccination and SARS-CoV-2 variants. Details on this clone: The antigen is unknown.

This table comes from immunoSEQ multiplex PCR, and its TCRdb copy is limited to in-frame clones, with some not included. The sample consists of around 300,000 clones, less than 90% of them appearing once. CDR1 and CDR2 (germline): SEHNR, FQNEAQ (reference sequence). The CDR3 covers 14 residues. Trimming removed 6 bases at V and 3 bases at J, with 11 bases between. Study-level findings and limits: Non-spike TCR breadth was similar in vaccine and placebo recipients. Responses of T cells in total may have been underestimated by the TCR breadth and depth analyses.

The sample's treatment: around 19 received Ad26.COV2.S at low or high dose, single or two shots; about five received placebo; per-sample allocation not given. Day 63 after the first vaccine or placebo injection was the time point for sampling. Ad26.COV2.S expressed prefusion-stabilized spike from the original Wuhan strain. Sequencing was performed on peripheral blood, taken in a trial of Ad26.COV2.S vaccine versus placebo. This receptor was identified in a person between 18 and 65 years old who received the Ad26.COV2.S COVID-19 vaccine or a placebo. The gene calls are TRBV7-9 and TRBJ1-4; D perhaps matches TRBD1 (5 bases). The CDR3, as DNA: TGTGCCAGCAGTCCAGGGCGGCCTAATGAAAAACTGTTTTTT. Translating it yields CASSPGRPNEKLFF.